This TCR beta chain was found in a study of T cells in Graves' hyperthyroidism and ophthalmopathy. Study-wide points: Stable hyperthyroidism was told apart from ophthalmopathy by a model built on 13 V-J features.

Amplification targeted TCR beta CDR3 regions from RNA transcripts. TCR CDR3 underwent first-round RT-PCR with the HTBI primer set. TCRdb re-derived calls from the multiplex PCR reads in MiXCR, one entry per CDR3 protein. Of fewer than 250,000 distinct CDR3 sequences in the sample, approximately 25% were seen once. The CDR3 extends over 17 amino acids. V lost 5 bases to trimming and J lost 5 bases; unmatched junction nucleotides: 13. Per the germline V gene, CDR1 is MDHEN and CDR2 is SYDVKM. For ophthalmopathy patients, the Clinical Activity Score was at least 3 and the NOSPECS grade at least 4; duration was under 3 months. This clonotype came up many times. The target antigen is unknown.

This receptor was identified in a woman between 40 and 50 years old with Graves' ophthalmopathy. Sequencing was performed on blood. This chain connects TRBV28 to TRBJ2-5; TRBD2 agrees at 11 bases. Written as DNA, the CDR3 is TGTGCCAGCAGTCCACCCGGGACTAGCGGCAGAGGGGAGACCCAGTACTTC. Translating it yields CASSPPGTSGRGETQYF. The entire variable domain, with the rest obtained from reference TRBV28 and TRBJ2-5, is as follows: DVKVTQSSRYLVKRTGEKVFLECVQDMDHENMFWYRQDPGLGLRLIYFSYDVKMKEKGDIPEGYSVSREKKERFSLILESASTNQTSMYLCASSPPGTSGRGETQYFGPGTRLLVL.